What follows is one T cell receptor beta chain and its context. Germline values: CDR1 MNHEY, CDR2 SVGAGI. This CDR3 has 14 residues. Trimming pared 6 bases from V and 3 bases from J, leaving 14 bases between. This record belongs to a study of control samples from healthy donors and cancer patients. Measured with immunoSEQ multiplex PCR; TCRdb has only the in-frame clones, and not every one. The data show fewer than 70,000 clones, 94% seen once. The chain couples TRBV6-5 to TRBJ2-5; D not certain. The clonotype originates from a man between 25 and 39 years old in good health. Input material: blood. CDR3 in amino acids: CASRPDSAEETQYF. CDR3 DNA: TGTGCCAGCAGACCCGACTCGGCGGAAGAGACCCAGTACTTC.